Each of the 10 T cell receptor beta chains below was sequenced from the same sample in a study of CD8+ T cells in alopecia areata. Extraction and reverse transcription of RNA yielded cDNA as the sequencing template. Using immunoSEQ multiplex PCR, the repertoire was profiled, and TCRdb retains in-frame clones only, with some absent. The sample includes about 200,000 clones, just over 55% of them seen just once. Specimen: CD8+ T cells sorted from blood. The receptors were gathered from a human donor in good health.

DNA of the CDR3: TGCGCCAGCAGCCAAGGGAAGGAAGCTTTCTTT. Its protein product is CASSQGKEAFF. The chain is built from TRBV4-1 and TRBJ1-1; no clear D gene. Germline assignment: CDR1 MGHRA and CDR2 YSYEKL. The germline V and J ends were trimmed by 1 base and 8 bases, with 5 bases remaining between them. The CDR3 runs to 11 residues.

This clone was detected only a few times. Because it lacks the conserved phenylalanine or tryptophan at the end, this CDR3 is likely a read error. The DNA is omitted, as the CDR3 cannot be located on it reliably, and the CDR3 follows TCRdb's listing. The rearrangement joins TRBV20-1 to TRBJ1-1; the listed D gene, TRBD1, was not tested against the DNA. Germline lookup yields CDR1 DFQATT and CDR2 SNEGSKA (reference sequence). The CDR3 length is 9 residues, termini included. The CDR3 sequence is CSAPIKQGN.

This chain links TRBV30 with TRBJ1-1; D gene ambiguous. From germline, CDR1 is GTSNPN and CDR2 SVGIG (reference sequence). This CDR3 is built from 15 residues. V was trimmed by 3 bases and J by 0 bases, leaving 14 bases between them. The CDR3 is CAWSPFVGMNTEAFF. The CDR3, as DNA: TGTGCCTGGAGCCCCTTTGTGGGGATGAACACTGAAGCTTTCTTT.

This clone was seen a few times. The V gene is TRBV27, the J gene TRBJ2-4; a possible D gene is TRBD1 (6 bases). This CDR3 contains 14 residues. V lost 5 bases and J lost 8, with 16 bases in between. Germline CDR1 reads MNHEY; CDR2 reads SMNVEV (reference sequence). The CDR3 DNA reads as TGTGCCAGCAGTCCCCGAGACAGGTTGGACATTCAGTACTTC. Translation gives CASSPRDRLDIQYF.

V and J are TRBV29-1 and TRBJ1-2; TRBD1 aligns across 8 bases. J was trimmed by 3 bases and V by 3 bases; bases with no gene match: 9. Germline CDR1 is SQVTM and CDR2 is ANQGSEA. This CDR3 comprises 15 residues. The CDR3 sequence: CSVDRTQGADYGYTF. CDR3 bases: TGCAGCGTTGACCGGACCCAGGGGGCGGACTATGGCTACACCTTC.

The CDR3 bases are TGTGCCAGCACCCTGGGCGGCGGGGGCATCTACGAGCAGTACTTC. Protein: CASTLGGGGIYEQYF. The chain joins TRBV7-2 to TRBJ2-7, with D possibly TRBD2 on 7 matching bases. The germline V gene has CDR1 SGHTA and CDR2 FQGNSA. With 7 bases removed from V and 3 bases from J, the gap between germline ends came to 19 bases. The CDR3 runs 15 residues.

In nucleotides, the CDR3 is TGTGCCAGCAGCGTAGGGCAGGAGGGGGCTTTCTTT. Protein sequence: CASSVGQEGAFF. V is TRBV9 and J is TRBJ1-1, with D possibly TRBD1 on 5 matching bases. With 0 bases removed from V and 11 bases from J, the gap between germline ends came to 11 bases. The CDR3 is 12 amino acids. CDR1 is SGDLS, CDR2 YYNGEE, per germline.

This chain links TRBV4-1 with TRBJ2-7; no clear D. V lost 3 bases to trimming and J lost 2 bases, with 17 bases between them. Germline CDR1 and CDR2: MGHRA and YSYEKL. CDR3 length: 16 amino acids. This CDR3 is CASSQARAPLTYEQYF. The CDR3 DNA reads TGCGCCAGCAGCCAGGCTCGGGCCCCCTTAACCTACGAGCAGTACTTC.

The chain employs TRBV5-6 and TRBJ2-1, with no clear D. CDR3 length equals 11 residues. CDR1 and CDR2 (germline): SGHDT, YYEEEE. Trimming stripped 0 bases from V and 10 bases from J, with 5 bases between. CDR3 protein: CASSLDYEQFF. As DNA, the CDR3 is TGTGCCAGCAGCTTGGACTACGAGCAGTTCTTC.

The J gene is TRBJ1-6, the V gene TRBV7-9, with a tentative D call TRBD1 (5 bases). This CDR3 comprises 17 residues. With 3 bases removed from V and 7 bases from J, the gap between germline ends came to 19 bases. Germline V gene data show CDR1 as SEHNR and CDR2 as FQNEAQ (reference sequence). The DNA of the CDR3 is TGTGCCAGCAGCTTCGGGACCCTCTTGGAAGGAAATTCACCCCTCCACTTT. The encoded protein is CASSFGTLLEGNSPLHF.